This TCR beta chain is drawn from a study of regulatory T cells in long-lasting Graves disease. Study context: A definition of persistent Graves' disease required over 5 years of antithyroid drugs plus positive TSH receptor antibodies.

Notes on this clonotype: The target antigen is unknown.

Arm-PCR of CDR3 regions and iRepertoire HTBI primers were used to build TCR beta libraries. Each CDR3 protein gets one entry after TCRdb re-called the multiplex PCR reads with MiXCR. The sample lists under 500,000 distinct CDR3 sequences, around 20% occurring once. Broader study findings: TRBV28 was favored in persistent disease, as were TRBJ1-2 and TRBJ2-5.

The time point denotes: persistent/refractory GD, antithyroid drugs over 5 years with positive TRAb. RNA isolated from PBMCs was used to make the TCR library. The CDR3 length is 11 residues. V shed 4 bases and J shed 8 bases, with 8 bases lying between them. The germline gives CDR1 MDHEN, CDR2 SYDVKM. The sequencing used peripheral blood mononuclear cells (PBMCs), collected when the disease was refractory, from a patient treated with antithyroid drugs. The TCR comes from a female donor with Graves disease. The J gene is TRBJ1-1, the V gene TRBV28; no clear D gene. The CDR3, as DNA: TGTGCCAGCAGTTCCTTATGGGAAGCTTTCTTT. It translates to CASSSLWEAFF. Combining the CDR3 with reference TRBV28 and TRBJ1-1 gives the whole variable domain DVKVTQSSRYLVKRTGEKVFLECVQDMDHENMFWYRQDPGLGLRLIYFSYDVKMKEKGDIPEGYSVSREKKERFSLILESASTNQTSMYLCASSSLWEAFFGQGTRLTVV.